The source of this TCR beta chain is a study of blood T cells in healthy people across ages (dated by TCRdb to about 2015). About the investigation overall: In model experiments, roughly one uniquely barcoded TCR beta cDNA molecule per two T cells was captured by template switching. To avoid experimental bias, donors of different ages were spread randomly across the sequencing lanes. The donors were divided into four age groups: young (average approximately 17 years), middle-aged (roughly 42), aged (about 61) and long-lived (around 87). Using deep sequencing normalized with unique cDNA molecular identifiers, the study measured how TCR beta repertoire diversity changes with age. For two donors (one aged 18 to 30 and one aged 80 or older), the study analyzed two additional independent replicas of 1 million unique cDNA reads from the same blood draw. General findings and caveats noted by the study authors: Donor CMV infection status was unknown, potentially confounding age-related changes in expanded clonotypes. Total diversity estimates from one million sequenced T cells were considered lower bounds and underestimates. As age increased, observed TCR beta diversity per million T cells dropped in a roughly linear way, and a significant reduction was already evident by age around 41. Since profiling was done on bulk unsorted PBMCs, naive and antigen-experienced compartments could not be conclusively compared. Compared with the aged group, more naive CD4+ T cells, fewer expanded clones and increased TCR diversity were shown by the long-lived group, suggesting age selection. There was a strong correlation between observed TCR beta diversity and the percentage of naive T cells measured by flow cytometry.

There are 14 amino acids in the CDR3, from cysteine to phenylalanine inclusive. The retained sequence is limited to the CDR3, 42 bases, with the frame set at the first base. CDR1 and CDR2 were assigned from the germline V gene (reference sequence) as SEHNR and FQNEAQ. Donors were about 36 systemically healthy Caucasian individuals from Russia aged roughly 6 to 100 years. Approximately 9 milliliters of peripheral blood were collected from each donor into EDTA-treated Vacutainer tubes. Ficoll-Paque density-gradient centrifugation was used to isolate PBMCs, with at least 7 million per sample. Trizol reagent was used to extract total RNA from the PBMCs, yielding at least 5.5 micrograms per sample. Naive CD45RAhigh/CD27high T cell percentages were measured by flow cytometry on a PBMC aliquot from every donor. The library relied on 5' RACE. Sequencing was performed on an Illumina HiSeq 2500. A second PCR of 7 to 11 cycles was performed with a sample-barcoded 5' primer and a J-beta primer mix. Each TCR beta cDNA molecule received a unique molecular identifier from a template-switch 5' adaptor carrying 12 random nucleotides. Each sample yielded at least 3 million CDR3-containing paired-end reads. First-strand cDNA synthesis was performed from all RNA using the Mint cDNA synthesis kit, with priming by a TRBC-specific oligonucleotide. All cDNA was treated with uracil-DNA glycosylase and then went through a first 18-cycle PCR with the universal primers M1SS and BC2_uni_R. The study's processing was this. Normalization of each sample was performed by random selection of 1 million high-quality reads, each carrying a distinct molecular identifier. Reads with shared molecular identifiers were discarded instead of being binned into consensus sequences. MiTCR, with a Q25 quality threshold and the strictest error-elimination algorithm, was used for CDR3 identification, clonotype clustering and error correction. A nonparametric unseen species model using Euler transformation provided a lower-bound estimate of total TCR beta diversity. The public reads were quality trimmed at Q25 with fastp and then assembled into clones with MiXCR by TCRdb, keeping productive beta chains. Rows with one shared CDR3 protein collapse into an entry with the most common genes and DNA. TCRdb, not the authors, supplied the V and J calls. The sample records approximately 1,000,000 distinct CDR3 sequences, 35% to 50% of which are singletons. The top ten clonotypes cover approximately 17% of the sample.

Remarks on this clonotype: Its antigen remains undetermined. One end of the junction fails to match germline, which may point to a read error.

Material: blood. The V and J genes are TRBV7-9 and TRBJ2-5; 10 central nucleotides agree with TRBD1. The clonotype originates from a woman in her sixties in good health. The DNA is as follows: TGTGCCGGCAGCTTGAGGGACAGGGGTGAGACCCAGTACTTC. Translated, it reads CAGSLRDRGETQYF.